This entry is about one TCR beta chain. Its cognate antigen is unknown. CDR3 length: 12 residues. V was trimmed by 4 bases and J by 5 bases, leaving 8 bases between them. Germline V CDR1 and CDR2: SGHAT, FQDESV (reference sequence). These data are taken from a study of lymphopenia after photon versus proton radiotherapy. Study outcomes and limitations: After the lymphocyte nadir, photon-treated repertoires showed oligoclonal expansion, especially of CD8+ Temra cells.

TCRdb keeps only in-frame clones here, not all; method: immunoSEQ multiplex PCR. The sample has tens of thousands of clones, about 85% seen once; the top ten hold about 19%. This receptor was obtained from a man aged 55 to 70 with pancreatic cancer. V is TRBV11-1 and J is TRBJ1-2; D is perhaps TRBD1 (5 bases). The starting material was peripheral blood, obtained from a patient treated with photon-based radiotherapy. CDR3 region: CASSWDGYGYTF. CDR3 sequence (DNA): TGTGCCAGCAGCTGGGACGGATATGGCTACACCTTC. The entire variable domain, with the rest obtained from reference TRBV11-1 and TRBJ1-2, is as follows: EAEVAQSPRYKITEKSQAVAFWCDPISGHATLYWYRQILGQGPELLVQFQDESVVDDSQLPKDRFSAERLKGVDSTLKIQPAELGDSAMYLCASSWDGYGYTFGSGTRLTVV.